This T cell receptor beta chain was sequenced in a study of identical twins (dated by TCRdb to about 2016). As for the study more broadly: The study deep-sequenced TCR alpha and beta repertoires from monozygotic twins, unrelated adults of various ages and cord blood to test whether fetal clonotypes persist. To rule out contamination, the twin experiments were replicated at different times with different library preparation protocols.

Every donor in the study was a healthy Caucasian. The twin cohort consisted of three pairs of female monozygotic twins, all aged roughly 18 to 30 years. Miltenyi CD45RO+ enrichment and human naive T-cell isolation kits were used to isolate memory (CD45RO+) and naive T cells from PBMC. Beyond this particular receptor, the publication reports: Because the same donors could not be followed over many years, the conclusions relied on cross-sectional statistical analysis. A weaker excess of twin sharing was found in beta out-of-frame sequences because the signal-to-noise ratio was lowered by fewer shared sequences. Abundant cord blood beta clonotypes carried fewer insertions; young adult naive repertoires showed a weaker similar trend, while memory repertoires showed none. Out-of-frame TCR alpha sequences shared between twins showed an excess of low generation-probability sequences compared with coincidental sharing between unrelated individuals. Zero-insertion analyses could be partly confounded by invariant T cells such as MAIT and iNKT, though diverse VJ usage argued against such confounding for most clonotypes. In monozygotic twins, out-of-frame TCR alpha sharing was systematically underestimated by recombination models, although the models agreed with sharing between unrelated individuals.

Including cysteine and phenylalanine, the CDR3 has 16 amino acids. The DNA shown is the 48-base CDR3, in frame from base 1. According to the germline V gene, CDR1 reads SNHLY and CDR2 reads FYNNEI. V is trimmed back by 6 bases and J by 6 bases, and the junction contains 8 bases that no gene match accounts for. The receptor library was made with 5' RACE. These reads were obtained on an Illumina HiSeq 2000. A universal primer binding site was introduced by template switching, and a unique molecular identifier was present in the final cDNA, enabling accurate counting of TCR cDNA molecules. First-strand cDNA for TCR alpha and beta chains was synthesized from specific primers in the conserved constant-segment region. Each cDNA library was double barcoded, with a SMART-Mk sample barcode plus Illumina barcodes, to control for contamination. TruSeq adapter sequences and Illumina sample barcodes were added in two successive PCR steps. TCR alpha and beta cDNA libraries were sequenced on the Illumina HiSeq platform with custom primers. Per the authors' processing: MiGEC was used to process raw reads and extract unique molecular identifiers, and MiXCR was used to find CDR3 positions. For each individual, recombination models were inferred using an EM algorithm with the repgenHMM and IGoR tools. The analysis of shared clonotypes was done with the tcR package in R, with sharing normalized by the product of cloneset sizes. To study raw recombination without the effects of thymic and clonal selection, out-of-frame nonproductive sequences were analyzed. In-frame beta chains were kept once TCRdb had trimmed the public reads at Q25 with fastp and called clones with MiXCR. Rows with one shared CDR3 protein collapse into an entry with the most common genes and DNA. These V and J calls originate from TCRdb's pipeline instead of the authors' own analysis. The sample table records 200,000 to 250,000 distinct CDR3 sequences; under 10% of these occur just once. The ten largest clones capture about 1.8% of the sample.

This clonotype was seen a handful of times. Which antigen it targets is not known. Base quality data are lacking; no much larger clone is found one base away. The data also belong to a second study, concerning yellow fever vaccine responses in identical twins. The second study reports: According to the authors, the vaccine-induced T cell response in identical twins seemed to be partly convergent and partly specific to each individual. In the study, vaccine-responding T cell clones were precisely tracked in identical twins.

The rearrangement combines TRBV2 with TRBJ2-7, with 16 bases aligning to TRBD2. Sequenced sample: memory (CD45RO+) T cells sorted from blood. Interpreted using the paper, the cell subset or site label stands for: CD45RO+ enriched T cells. The sequence came from a woman between 18 and 29 years old in good health. Here the CDR3 is given as CASSRGLAGGPGEQYF. The nucleotide sequence reads TGTGCCAGCAGCCGGGGACTAGCGGGAGGGCCCGGCGAGCAGTACTTC.